Each of the 26 T cell receptor beta chains below was sequenced from the same sample in a study of blood T cell repertoires in COVID-19. TCRdb's table, derived via immunoSEQ multiplex PCR, lists solely in-frame clones and lacks some. The table shows 140,000 or so clones, with 85% to 90% occurring only once. The source material was peripheral blood. The receptor set was obtained from a woman aged 80 or over with acute or convalescent COVID-19.

The CDR3 DNA follows: TGTGCCAGCAGCTATCAAAGGGGTTGGAACACTGAAGCTTTCTTT. It yields the protein CASSYQRGWNTEAFF. The chain combines TRBV7-2 with TRBJ1-1; a weak D match, TRBD1 (5 bases). This CDR3 has 15 amino acids. With 4 bases removed from V and 1 base from J, the gap between germline ends came to 13 bases. Germline CDR1 reads SGHTA; CDR2 reads FQGNSA.

The chain carries TRBV15 and TRBJ1-2, with a possible D match to TRBD1 (5 bases). This CDR3 is built from 14 residues. Trimming removed 1 base from V and 4 bases from J, with 10 bases in between. Germline loops: CDR1 LNHNV, CDR2 YYDKDF (reference sequence). CDR3 in amino acids: CATSRGGSGYGYTF. The CDR3 DNA follows: TGTGCCACCAGCAGAGGGGGCTCGGGCTATGGCTACACCTTC.

The chain links TRBV6-1 to TRBJ1-4; D ambiguous. V lost 0 bases and J 10 bases, leaving 12 bases between the germline ends. Germline V gives CDR1 MNHNS, CDR2 SASEGT. The CDR3 runs 14 residues. The CDR3: CASSEALQATKLFF. In DNA form, the CDR3 reads TGTGCCAGCAGTGAAGCGCTTCAGGCCACAAAACTGTTTTTT.

The rearrangement uses TRBV4-1 and TRBJ1-5; D is perhaps TRBD1 (6 bases). Germline V gene lookup returns CDR1 MGHRA and CDR2 YSYEKL. V lost 1 base to trimming and J lost 3 bases, with 13 bases between them. The CDR3 spans 16 residues. The CDR3 here is CASSQGRAGDNQPQHF. The CDR3 bases are TGCGCCAGCAGCCAAGGAAGGGCAGGGGACAATCAGCCCCAGCATTTT.

This chain connects TRBV30 to TRBJ2-7; D may be TRBD1 (5 bases). This CDR3 has 11 residues. Per germline, CDR1 GTSNPN and CDR2 SVGIG (reference sequence). V was pared by 5 bases and J by 5 bases, with 10 bases between. CDR3 region: CAWSRVNEQYF. DNA for the CDR3: TGTGCCTGGTCCAGGGTTAACGAGCAGTACTTC.

The chain has TRBV2 and TRBJ1-3; TRBD1 agrees at 8 bases. This CDR3 contains 15 residues. Trimming removed 7 bases from V and 0 bases from J; junction bases left unmatched: 5. The germline gives CDR1 SNHLY, CDR2 FYNNEI. DNA of the CDR3: TGTGCCAGCACGTGGGACAGGTCCTCTGGAAACACCATATATTTT. Its protein is CASTWDRSSGNTIYF.

The chain recombines TRBV19 with TRBJ1-1; D ambiguous. The ends were cut back, 5 bases at V and 5 bases at J, with 12 bases in the middle. Germline V gives CDR1 LNHDA, CDR2 SQIVND (reference sequence). The CDR3 sequence is 13 residues long. The chain's CDR3 is CASSRNGLTEAFF. The CDR3, as DNA: TGTGCCAGTAGTCGAAACGGTCTGACTGAAGCTTTCTTT.

This chain connects TRBV6-1 to TRBJ1-5; TRBD1 is a possible D gene (6 bases). The germline V and J ends were trimmed by 2 bases and 6 bases, with 8 bases remaining between them. CDR3 length: 13 amino acids. Germline V gene data show CDR1 as MNHNS and CDR2 as SASEGT. The CDR3 nucleotides read TGTGCCAGCAGTGAACAGGGGACTCAGCCCCAGCATTTT. Protein sequence: CASSEQGTQPQHF.

The chain couples TRBV19 to TRBJ1-1; D gene ambiguous. In germline, CDR1 is LNHDA, CDR2 SQIVND (reference sequence). This CDR3 comprises 12 residues. Trimming cost V 4 bases and J 4 bases, with 7 bases left between them. DNA of the CDR3: TGTGCCAGTAGTAAGATTAGCACTGAAGCTTTCTTT. Its protein product is CASSKISTEAFF.

The rearrangement links TRBV2 to TRBJ2-7, with TRBD2 identical over 15 bases. The trim removed 7 bases at V and 3 bases at J, leaving 10 bases unmatched. The CDR3 covers 17 residues. Germline CDR1 reads SNHLY; CDR2 reads FYNNEI. DNA for the CDR3: TGTGCCAGCACCGCCCCGGGACTAGCGGGAGGAATCTACGAGCAGTACTTC. This encodes CASTAPGLAGGIYEQYF.

The chain combines TRBV7-2 with TRBJ1-2, with a tentative D call TRBD1 (6 bases). The CDR3 sequence is 18 residues long. Per germline, CDR1 SGHTA and CDR2 FQGNSA. The ends were cut back, 1 base at V and 2 bases at J, with 20 bases in the middle. The CDR3, as DNA: TGTGCCAGCAGCTTAGTAGGGGCAGGGGACGCGGTAAACTATGGCTACACCTTC. Amino acids: CASSLVGAGDAVNYGYTF.

The chain is built from TRBV2 and TRBJ2-7; D remains ambiguous. Germline CDR1 and CDR2: SNHLY and FYNNEI. Trimming removed 4 bases from V and 7 bases from J, with 8 bases in between. This CDR3 is built from 11 residues. CDR3 nucleotide sequence: TGTGCCAGCAGTGCCTCGTTGGAGCAGTACTTC. Its protein is CASSASLEQYF.

This chain links TRBV30 with TRBJ2-1, with D maybe TRBD2 (5 bases). V lost 3 bases, J lost 10 bases, and 16 bases lay in between. The CDR3 sequence is 13 residues long. Germline lookup yields CDR1 GTSNPN and CDR2 SVGIG (reference sequence). CDR3 region: CAWRGFGDGEQFF. CDR3 in DNA: TGTGCCTGGAGAGGGTTCGGGGATGGGGAGCAGTTCTTC. Complete variable domain (other parts from reference TRBV30 and TRBJ2-1): SQTIHQWPATLVQPVGSPLSLECTVEGTSNPNLYWYRQAAGRGLQLLFYSVGIGQISSEVPQNLSASRPQDRQFILSSKKLLLSDSGFYLCAWRGFGDGEQFFGPGTRLTVL.

This clone was seen just once. The chain is built from TRBV19 and TRBJ1-5; the D is unclear. In germline, CDR1 is LNHDA, CDR2 SQIVND (reference sequence). CDR3 length: 15 amino acids. V lost 5 bases, J lost 0 bases, and 11 bases lay in between. The CDR3 bases are TGTGCCAGTAGTCCCCACCTAAATAGCAATCAGCCCCAGCATTTT. Protein sequence: CASSPHLNSNQPQHF.

V usage is TRBV18 and J usage is TRBJ2-1; TRBD2 matches 9 bases. Germline CDR1 reads KGHSH; CDR2 reads LQKENI. There are 16 residues in the CDR3. Losses at the gene ends were 2 bases for V and 7 bases for J; bases not matched to a gene: 9. CDR3 nucleotides: TGTGCCAGCTCACCAGGGTATAGCGGGGGCGGAAATGAGCAGTTCTTC. It specifies CASSPGYSGGGNEQFF.

The V gene is TRBV2, the J gene TRBJ1-2, with 10 bases identical to TRBD1. Germline V gives CDR1 SNHLY, CDR2 FYNNEI. V trimming: 7 bases; J trimming: 5 bases; junction bases outside the gene matches: 7. This CDR3 has 14 amino acids. The CDR3, as DNA: TGTGCCAGCACCCGGACAGGGGGGAAGTATGGCTACACCTTC. Translation gives CASTRTGGKYGYTF.

This chain uses TRBV6-5 with TRBJ2-7, with D perhaps TRBD1 (6 bases). The CDR3 consists of 12 residues. Germline loops: CDR1 MNHEY, CDR2 SVGAGI. Trimming left V 7 bases short and J 2 bases short, with 9 bases between. The CDR3 DNA follows: TGTGCCAGCATTTCAGGGGCCTACGAGCAGTACTTC. Translated: CASISGAYEQYF.

This clone appeared a single time. The chain couples TRBV19 to TRBJ1-5, with TRBD1 matching 7 bases. The CDR3 consists of 19 residues. V gave up 3 bases and J gave up 0 bases; unmatched junction bases: 14. The germline CDR1 and CDR2 sequences are LNHDA and SQIVND (reference sequence). The CDR3 region is CASSIPIRQGTYSNQPQHF. CDR3 nucleotides: TGTGCCAGTAGTATCCCCATACGACAGGGCACATATAGCAATCAGCCCCAGCATTTT.

The chain recombines TRBV10-3 with TRBJ2-1, with 13 positions matching TRBD2. From germline, CDR1 is ENHRY and CDR2 SYGVKD. The CDR3 has 20 residues. The junction had 11 bases not matched to a gene; V was cut back by 3 bases and J by 0 bases. CDR3 loop: CAISEPSGTSGAISYNEQFF. CDR3 bases: TGTGCCATCAGTGAACCCTCCGGGACTAGCGGGGCGATCTCCTACAATGAGCAGTTCTTC.

This clone was counted only a few times. The chain has TRBV2 and TRBJ1-3, with D unresolved. The CDR3 runs to 17 residues. Trimming took off 2 bases at V and 1 base at J, with 15 bases between the two ends. Germline V gene sequence: CDR1 SNHLY, CDR2 FYNNEI. The CDR3 nucleotides are TGTGCCAGCAGTGAATTTGGCGGATTCCTTTCTGGAAACACCATATATTTT. Its translation is CASSEFGGFLSGNTIYF.

The gene calls are TRBV27 and TRBJ1-2, with D tentatively TRBD1 (6 bases). CDR1 and CDR2 (germline): MNHEY, SMNVEV (reference sequence). The CDR3 sequence is 14 residues long. Trimming stripped 6 bases from V and 4 bases from J, with 15 bases between. CDR3 coding DNA: TGTGCCAGCAGGCGGTCGGACAGACCCTATGGCTACACCTTC. This gives the protein CASRRSDRPYGYTF.

This chain uses TRBV2 with TRBJ2-1, with 10 nucleotides matching TRBD2. Trimming removed 4 bases from V and 5 bases from J; junction bases left unmatched: 5. The V gene's germline CDR1 is SNHLY and CDR2 FYNNEI. The CDR3 totals 15 residues. The CDR3 nucleotides read TGTGCCAGCAGTGCCCGGACTAGCGGAGACAATGAGCAGTTCTTC. This encodes CASSARTSGDNEQFF.

The rearrangement uses TRBV2 and TRBJ1-4, with 9 nucleotides matching TRBD1. This CDR3 is 15 amino acids long. Per germline, CDR1 SNHLY and CDR2 FYNNEI. V was pared by 6 bases and J by 5 bases, with 7 bases of the junction left unmatched. The CDR3 nucleotides are TGTGCCAGCAGGCGCGACAGGGGGGAAAATGAAAAACTGTTTTTT. Encoded protein: CASRRDRGENEKLFF.

CDR3 sequence reads: CASSLGVGRSYEQYF. The CDR3 DNA reads as TGTGCCAGCAGCTTAGGCGTTGGGAGATCCTACGAGCAGTACTTC. The V gene is TRBV7-9, the J gene TRBJ2-7; a weak D match, TRBD2 (5 bases). Deletions cut 1 base from V and 1 base from J, with 11 bases between. The CDR3 length is 15 residues. Germline CDR1 SEHNR, CDR2 FQNEAQ (reference sequence).

The chain employs TRBV24-1 and TRBJ2-3; a possible D gene is TRBD2 (7 bases). CDR1 and CDR2 from the germline V gene are KGHDR and SFDVKD. The CDR3 totals 12 residues. Trimming took 5 bases from V and 6 from J, leaving 8 bases between them. CDR3 region: CATSGGGDTQYF. CDR3 nucleotide sequence: TGTGCCACCAGTGGGGGGGGCGATACGCAGTATTTT.

The chain carries TRBV2 and TRBJ2-4; 8 bases fit TRBD1. This CDR3 is built from 14 residues. The V and J ends lost 6 bases and 7 bases, in that order; junction bases with no gene match: 8. Per germline, CDR1 SNHLY and CDR2 FYNNEI. The CDR3 loop reads CASRDRGGGNIQYF. DNA of the CDR3: TGTGCCAGCAGAGACAGGGGTGGCGGGAACATTCAGTACTTC.